Shown below are 13 T cell receptor beta chains from a single sample sequenced in a study of cytomegalovirus exposure and HLA in healthy donors. Vbeta (60) and Jbeta (13) primers were used in the PCR. The method was immunoSEQ multiplex PCR; TCRdb's version includes in-frame clones alone and lacks a portion of them. Found here are around 130,000 clones, approximately 80% of them singletons; the top ten hold approximately 0.86%. Material: PBMCs. The receptor source for this set is a woman between 55 and 75 years old in good health and CMV-seronegative.

CDR3 in amino acids: CASSEGQGAFYEQYF. CDR3 DNA: TGTGCCAGCAGTGAGGGTCAGGGGGCCTTCTACGAGCAGTACTTC. The chain recombines TRBV6-1 with TRBJ2-7; 8 nucleotides line up with TRBD1. There are 15 residues in the CDR3. Unmatched junction bases numbered 7, after V lost 3 bases and J lost 3 bases. CDR1 is MNHNS, CDR2 SASEGT, per germline.

The CDR3 DNA reads as TGCGCCAGCAGCGCCAGACTAGCGGGCACGAACACCGGGGAGCTGTTTTTT. Its protein is CASSARLAGTNTGELFF. The chain uses TRBV5-1 and TRBJ2-2, with 10 bases lining up with TRBD2. Germline V gene sequence: CDR1 SGHRS, CDR2 YFSETQ. The CDR3 totals 17 residues. Trimming cost V 4 bases and J 0 bases; bases outside gene matches: 6.

The rearrangement uses TRBV5-6 and TRBJ1-1; TRBD1 matches at 10 bases. The CDR3 has 15 residues. CDR1 and CDR2 from the germline V gene are SGHDT and YYEEEE. The V segment lost 4 bases and the J segment 7 bases; nucleotides outside the gene matches: 10. The CDR3 DNA follows: TGTGCCAGCAGCCCAACCGGGACAGGGGCTAATGAAGCTTTCTTT. This gives the protein CASSPTGTGANEAFF.

V and J are TRBV18 and TRBJ1-4; tentatively, D is TRBD1 (6 bases). This CDR3 is 13 amino acids long. Looked up from germline, CDR1 is KGHSH and CDR2 is LQKENI. V was shortened by 6 bases and J by 8 bases, with 13 bases between the two germline ends. The CDR3 sequence: CASSGGTREKLFF. DNA of the CDR3: TGTGCCAGCTCGGGTGGGACACGCGAAAAACTGTTTTTT.

The chain is built from TRBV7-2 and TRBJ2-7; possibly TRBD1 for D (6 bases). The length of the CDR3 is 16 residues. CDR1 and CDR2 (germline): SGHTA, FQGNSA. V lost 2 bases and J lost 3, with 17 bases in between. The CDR3 loop reads CASSLHMWDINYEQYF. CDR3 nucleotides: TGTGCCAGCAGCTTACATATGTGGGACATAAACTACGAGCAGTACTTC.

The genes are TRBV30 and TRBJ1-3, with 8 positions matching TRBD1. The CDR3 extends over 13 amino acids. Trimming removed 5 bases from V and 2 bases from J; junction bases left unmatched: 2. Germline CDR1 reads GTSNPN; CDR2 reads SVGIG (reference sequence). The CDR3 DNA sequence: TGTGCCTGGGACAGGGGAACTGGAAACACCATATATTTT. Its protein is CAWDRGTGNTIYF.

The chain joins TRBV28 to TRBJ2-7; 8 positions agree with TRBD2. Looked up from germline, CDR1 is MDHEN and CDR2 is SYDVKM. Trimming took 7 bases from V and 4 from J; bases not matched to a gene: 6. The CDR3 runs to 13 residues. The CDR3 nucleotides are TGTGCCAGCAAAACGGGAGGGAGGTACGAGCAGTACTTC. Translation: CASKTGGRYEQYF.

The V gene is TRBV27, the J gene TRBJ2-7; the D gene is possibly TRBD2 (7 bases). Trimming stripped 6 bases from V and 9 bases from J, with 15 bases between. The CDR3 length is 12 residues. Per the germline V gene, CDR1 is MNHEY and CDR2 is SMNVEV (reference sequence). The CDR3 DNA reads as TGTGCCAGCAGGGTGGGGGCGGGGGCGCAGTACTTC. Translating gives CASRVGAGAQYF.

The chain links TRBV18 to TRBJ2-6; TRBD1 matches 7 bases. V lost 6 bases and J lost 2; bases outside the gene matches: 4. Germline assignment: CDR1 KGHSH and CDR2 LQKENI. This CDR3 has 15 residues. CDR3: CASSPDRAGANVLTF. The CDR3 DNA follows: TGTGCCAGCTCGCCCGACAGGGCTGGGGCCAACGTCCTGACTTTC.

This chain links TRBV6-5 with TRBJ1-1; possible D gene TRBD1, 6 bases. The V gene's germline CDR1 is MNHEY and CDR2 SVGAGI. Trimming removed 4 bases at V and 4 bases at J, with 13 bases between. This CDR3 is built from 14 residues. CDR3 DNA sequence: TGTGCCAGCAGTTCCGGGACATATGGCACTGAAGCTTTCTTT. It is translated as CASSSGTYGTEAFF.

The rearrangement joins TRBV27 to TRBJ2-6; 11 bases align to TRBD1. The germline V gene encodes CDR1 MNHEY and CDR2 SMNVEV (reference sequence). The CDR3 has 18 amino acids. The ends lost 3 bases at V and 4 bases at J; junction bases unmatched: 8. As DNA, the CDR3 is TGTGCCAGCAGTTTGCGGACAGGGGGCTCGACCGGGGCCAACGTCCTGACTTTC. Its translation: CASSLRTGGSTGANVLTF.

The chain uses TRBV5-1 and TRBJ2-3; tentative D call: TRBD1 (5 bases). The germline V and J ends were trimmed by 6 bases and 0 bases, with 11 bases remaining between them. Per the germline V gene, CDR1 is SGHRS and CDR2 is YFSETQ. This CDR3 is built from 14 residues. The CDR3 spells CASTPTVSTDTQYF. The CDR3 nucleotides are TGCGCCAGCACCCCGACAGTAAGCACAGATACGCAGTATTTT.

The CDR3: CASTGAATNEKLFF. The CDR3 DNA reads as TGTGCCAGCACTGGGGCCGCAACTAATGAAAAACTGTTTTTT. J is TRBJ1-4 and V is TRBV28, with D tentatively TRBD1 (5 bases). Germline CDR1 is MDHEN and CDR2 is SYDVKM. Trimming pared 7 bases from V and 0 bases from J, leaving 9 bases between. This CDR3 contains 14 residues.